This record concerns one T cell receptor (beta chain) sequence. The sample is drawn from a study of technical replicates of blood from a handful of donors. After removal of 4 bases from V and 7 bases from J, the junction contained 10 bases not matched to a gene. The CDR3 totals 14 residues. Germline lookup yields CDR1 SQVTM and CDR2 ANQGSEA. Repertoires were generated with immunoSEQ multiplex PCR, while TCRdb's copy carries only in-frame clones and drops some. The data contain tens of thousands of clones, roughly 98% of them seen just once; the ten biggest clones take up approximately 0.2%. What was sequenced was T cells isolated from PBMCs. The chain carries TRBV29-1 and TRBJ1-2; 9 nucleotides match TRBD1. The sequence was obtained from a human donor in good health. CDR3 DNA sequence: TGCAGCGTTGGCCCTTCGGACAGGGGAGGTGGCTACACCTTC. Its translation is CSVGPSDRGGGYTF.